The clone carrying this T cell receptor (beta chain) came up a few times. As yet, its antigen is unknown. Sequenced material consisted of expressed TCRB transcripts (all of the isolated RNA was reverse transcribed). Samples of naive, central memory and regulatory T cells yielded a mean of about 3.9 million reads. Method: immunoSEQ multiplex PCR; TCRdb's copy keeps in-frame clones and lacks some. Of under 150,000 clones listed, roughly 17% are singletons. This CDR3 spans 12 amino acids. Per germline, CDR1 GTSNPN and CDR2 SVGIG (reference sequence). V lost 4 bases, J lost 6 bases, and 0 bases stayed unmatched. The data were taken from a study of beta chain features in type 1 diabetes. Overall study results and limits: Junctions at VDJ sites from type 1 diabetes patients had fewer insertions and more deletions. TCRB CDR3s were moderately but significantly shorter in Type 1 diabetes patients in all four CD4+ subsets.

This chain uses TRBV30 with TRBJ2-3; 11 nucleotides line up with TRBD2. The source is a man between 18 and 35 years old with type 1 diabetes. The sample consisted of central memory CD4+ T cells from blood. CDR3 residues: CAWTSGRDTQYF. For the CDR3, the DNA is TGTGCCTGGACTAGCGGGAGGGATACGCAGTATTTT.